The 2 T cell receptor beta chains presented below share a single source sample, sequenced in a study of chemoradiotherapy in HPV16-positive cancers. Clones were sequenced by immunoSEQ multiplex PCR, and TCRdb holds only the in-frame ones, with some missing. Of tens of thousands of clones listed, about 91% were seen once; the top ten hold roughly 21%. Sequencing was performed on blood, taken from a patient who underwent chemoradiotherapy. The receptors originated from a human donor with HPV-associated anogenital cancer.

The chain is built from TRBV7-3 and TRBJ2-1, with 10 bases lining up with TRBD1. In germline, CDR1 is SGHTA, CDR2 FQGTGA. CDR3 length: 16 amino acids. J was trimmed by 7 bases and V by 1 base; bases with no gene match: 7. The CDR3, as DNA: TGTGCCAGCAGCTTAAGTCGGGACAGGGGAAATAATGAGCAGTTCTTC. Protein product: CASSLSRDRGNNEQFF. Full variable domain (rest looked up from reference TRBV7-3 and TRBJ2-1): GAGVSQTPSNKVTEKGKYVELRCDPISGHTALYWYRQSLGQGPEFLIYFQGTGAADDSGLPNDRFFAVRPEGSVSTLKIQRTERGDSAVYLCASSLSRDRGNNEQFFGPGTRLTVL.

J is TRBJ2-7 and V is TRBV7-9; TRBD1 matches at 7 bases. Germline V gene sequence: CDR1 SEHNR, CDR2 FQNEAQ (reference sequence). With 5 bases clipped from V and 5 bases from J, the junction kept 9 bases outside the gene matches. The CDR3 extends over 14 amino acids. CDR3 coding DNA: TGTGCCAGCAGCCTAGGGACAGTGGCCGACGAGCAGTACTTC. Translating gives CASSLGTVADEQYF.